The 7 T cell receptor beta chains listed next were all sequenced from one sample in a study of blood T cell repertoires in COVID-19 (dated by TCRdb to 2018 to 2020). Libraries were prepared through the immunoSEQ multiplex PCR assay. This is the immuneACCESS table as TCRdb keeps it, with only in-frame sequences that have V and J called. A part of the clones is gone; compared with another copy, unresolved V genes explain less than half, and the rest is unexplained. This sample is represented by 150,000 to 200,000 clones; 70% to 90% of them were singletons. The ten biggest clones cover approximately 0.8% of the sample. Sample: PBMCs or T cells enriched from blood (not recorded which). These receptors all stem from a woman aged 18-30 years who had recovered from COVID-19.

This chain joins TRBV5-6 and TRBJ2-3; tentatively, D is TRBD2 (6 bases). This CDR3 contains 17 residues. The ends were cut back, 1 base at V and 1 base at J, with 16 bases in the middle. CDR1 is SGHDT, CDR2 YYEEEE, per germline. The CDR3 DNA follows: TGTGCCAGCAGCTTGCTTGGGGACTTCTTAGGCACAGATACGCAGTATTTT. Its protein product is CASSLLGDFLGTDTQYF.

V usage is TRBV12-3 or TRBV12-4 and J usage is TRBJ1-2, with 8 positions matching TRBD1. V was pared by 6 bases and J by 11 bases, with 5 bases of the junction left unmatched. The CDR3 is 11 residues long. The CDR3 region is CASRRTGHYTF. The CDR3 DNA follows: TGTGCCAGCAGGCGGACAGGGCATTACACCTTC.

This clone was observed once. This chain joins TRBV18 and TRBJ2-5; tentatively, D is TRBD2 (6 bases). V lost 4 bases and J lost 5, with 20 bases in between. Germline V gene lookup returns CDR1 KGHSH and CDR2 LQKENI. This CDR3 spans 16 amino acids. The CDR3, as DNA: TGTGCCAGCTCACGCCTCCGCGACACTGGGGGGGAGACCCAGTACTTC. It encodes CASSRLRDTGGETQYF. The variable domain in full, completed from reference TRBV18 and TRBJ2-5, reads NAGVMQNPRHLVRRRGQEARLRCSPMKGHSHVYWYRQLPEEGLKFMVYLQKENIIDESGMPKERFSAEFPKEGPSILRIQQVVRGDSAAYFCASSRLRDTGGETQYFGPGTRLLVL.

As to this clone: Other DNA variants within this sample encode the same CDR3. In DNA form, the CDR3 reads TGTGCCAGCAGTCCCGGACAGGGGGGCTACACCTTC. Its translation: CASSPGQGGYTF. This chain connects TRBV12-3 or TRBV12-4 to TRBJ1-2; 9 bases match TRBD1. J was trimmed by 8 bases and V by 5 bases; bases with no gene match: 3. The CDR3 runs to 12 residues.

The J gene is TRBJ1-2, the V gene TRBV18; no definite D call. V was clipped by 3 bases and J by 6 bases, with 8 bases between them. The germline gives CDR1 KGHSH, CDR2 LQKENI. CDR3 length: 12 amino acids. The CDR3 region is CASSPVEDGYTF. In nucleotides, the CDR3 is TGTGCCAGCTCACCGGTCGAGGATGGCTACACCTTC.

V gene TRBV10-3 combines with J gene TRBJ2-1; 8 nucleotides line up with TRBD2. The ends lost 6 bases at V and 9 bases at J; junction bases unmatched: 4. This CDR3 spans 12 amino acids. CDR1 ENHRY and CDR2 SYGVKD come from the germline V gene. CDR3 loop: CAISKRESEQFF. In DNA form, the CDR3 reads TGTGCCATCAGCAAGCGGGAGAGTGAGCAGTTCTTC.

The V gene is TRBV7-9, the J gene TRBJ2-1; 10 bases line up with TRBD2. V shed 1 base and J 9 bases; nucleotides not matched to a gene: 3. The CDR3 sequence is 14 residues long. Germline loops: CDR1 SEHNR, CDR2 FQNEAQ (reference sequence). The CDR3 protein is CASSLVASGSEQFF. The CDR3 DNA reads as TGTGCCAGCAGCTTAGTCGCTAGCGGGAGTGAGCAGTTCTTC.